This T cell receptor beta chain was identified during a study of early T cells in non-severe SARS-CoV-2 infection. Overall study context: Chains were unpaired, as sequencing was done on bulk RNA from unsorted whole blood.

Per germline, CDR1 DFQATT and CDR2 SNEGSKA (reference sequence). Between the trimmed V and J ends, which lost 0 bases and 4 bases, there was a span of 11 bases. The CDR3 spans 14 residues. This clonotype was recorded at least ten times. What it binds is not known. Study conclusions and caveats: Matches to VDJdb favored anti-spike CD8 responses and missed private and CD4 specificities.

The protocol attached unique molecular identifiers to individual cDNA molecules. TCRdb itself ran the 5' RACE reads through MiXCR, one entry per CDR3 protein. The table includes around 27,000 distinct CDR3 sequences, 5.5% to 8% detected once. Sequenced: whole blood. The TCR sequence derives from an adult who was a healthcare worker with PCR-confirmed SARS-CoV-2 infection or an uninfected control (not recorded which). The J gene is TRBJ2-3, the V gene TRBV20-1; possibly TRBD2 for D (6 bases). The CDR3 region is CSAREGLGADTQYF. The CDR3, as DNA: TGCAGTGCTAGAGAGGGACTTGGGGCAGATACGCAGTATTTT.